This TCR beta chain stems from a study of blood T cell repertoires in COVID-19. The method was immunoSEQ multiplex PCR; TCRdb's version includes in-frame clones alone and lacks a portion of them. The sample consists of some 200,000 clones, about nine tenths of them appearing once. The ends were cut back, 7 bases at V and 4 bases at J, with 21 bases in the middle. CDR1 is SEHNR, CDR2 FQNEAQ, per germline (reference sequence). The CDR3 consists of 16 residues. Cohort assignment relied on participant-reported clinical history. The sequence was obtained from a woman in her thirties who had recovered from COVID-19. Sequencing used PBMCs or T cells enriched from blood (not recorded which). The chain carries TRBV7-9 and TRBJ2-3, with D perhaps matching TRBD2 (6 bases). CDR3: CASTSPTGDTADTQYF. The CDR3 region has the DNA TGTGCCAGCACTTCCCCAACGGGGGATACGGCAGATACGCAGTATTTT.